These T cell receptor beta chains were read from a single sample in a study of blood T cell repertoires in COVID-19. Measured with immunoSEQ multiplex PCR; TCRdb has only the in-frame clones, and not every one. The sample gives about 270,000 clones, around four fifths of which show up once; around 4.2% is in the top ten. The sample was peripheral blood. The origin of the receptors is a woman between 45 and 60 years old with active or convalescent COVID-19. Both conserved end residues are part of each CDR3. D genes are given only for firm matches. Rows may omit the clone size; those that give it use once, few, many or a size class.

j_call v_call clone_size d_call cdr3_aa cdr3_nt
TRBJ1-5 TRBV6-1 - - CASSEGPEGQPQHF TGTGCCAGCAGTGAAGGACCCGAGGGCCAGCCCCAGCATTTT
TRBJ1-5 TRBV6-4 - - CASSAELNQPQHF TGTGCCAGCAGTGCCGAACTCAATCAGCCCCAGCATTTT
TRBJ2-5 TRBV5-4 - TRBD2 CASSLASGSETQYF TGTGCCAGCAGCTTAGCTAGCGGGAGCGAGACCCAGTACTTC
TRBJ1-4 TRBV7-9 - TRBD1 CASRLTGFGEKLFF TGTGCCAGCAGACTGACAGGGTTTGGCGAAAAACTGTTTTTT
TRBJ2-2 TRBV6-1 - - CASSELRSTGELFF TGTGCCAGCAGTGAATTAAGGAGCACCGGGGAGCTGTTTTTT
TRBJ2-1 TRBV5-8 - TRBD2 CASSLFLAGLNEQFF TGTGCCAGCAGCTTGTTCCTAGCGGGGCTCAATGAGCAGTTCTTC
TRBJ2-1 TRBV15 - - CATSRDRTAGSNEQFF TGTGCCACCAGCAGAGATCGGACGGCGGGATCAAATGAGCAGTTCTTC
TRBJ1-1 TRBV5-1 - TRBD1 CASMLSDREGGEAFF TGCGCCAGCATGCTATCCGACAGGGAAGGTGGTGAAGCTTTCTTT
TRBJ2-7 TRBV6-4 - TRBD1 CASTSDRVYEQYF TGTGCCAGCACATCGGACAGGGTCTACGAGCAGTACTTC
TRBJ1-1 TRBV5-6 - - CASSSTGLRAFF TGTGCCAGCAGCTCAACCGGGTTGCGGGCTTTCTTT
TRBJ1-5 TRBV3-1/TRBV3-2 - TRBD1 CASSPLTGEQPQHF TGTGCCAGCAGCCCCCTGACAGGGGAACAGCCCCAGCATTTT
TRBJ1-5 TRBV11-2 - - CASSPSQVNQPQHF TGTGCCAGCAGCCCTTCACAAGTCAATCAGCCCCAGCATTTT
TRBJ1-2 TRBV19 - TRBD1 CASSIATGNGYTF TGTGCCAGTAGTATAGCGACAGGGAATGGCTACACCTTC
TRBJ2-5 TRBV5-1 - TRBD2 CASSLDPGLAGVDQETQYF TGCGCCAGCAGCTTAGATCCGGGACTAGCGGGGGTTGATCAAGAGACCCAGTACTTC
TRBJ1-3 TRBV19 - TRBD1 CASRKTGGDSGNTIYF TGTGCCAGTAGGAAGACAGGGGGGGACTCTGGAAACACCATATATTTT
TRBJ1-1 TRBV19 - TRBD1 CASSPRDRGFLPEAFF TGTGCCAGTAGTCCCCGGGACAGGGGGTTTCTCCCTGAAGCTTTCTTT
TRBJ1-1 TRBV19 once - CASSIEEGQNTEAFF TGTGCCAGTAGTATAGAAGAGGGACAGAACACTGAAGCTTTCTTT
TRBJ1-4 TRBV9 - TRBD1 CASSPTGGGNEKLFF TGTGCCAGCAGCCCAACAGGGGGCGGGAATGAAAAACTGTTTTTT
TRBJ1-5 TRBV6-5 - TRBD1 CASGPGTGGNQPQHF TGTGCCAGCGGCCCCGGGACAGGTGGAAATCAGCCCCAGCATTTT
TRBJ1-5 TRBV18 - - CASSSGRVRGDNQPQHF TGTGCCAGCTCATCAGGCAGGGTTAGAGGCGACAATCAGCCCCAGCATTTT
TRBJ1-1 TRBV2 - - CASSDPIRQRVEAFF TGTGCCAGCAGTGATCCTATTAGACAGCGGGTGGAAGCTTTCTTT
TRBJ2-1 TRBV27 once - CASSSLGEANEQFF TGTGCCAGCAGCTCCCTCGGGGAAGCCAATGAGCAGTTCTTC
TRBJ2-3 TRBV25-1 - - CASSEFEATDTQYF TGTGCCAGCAGTGAATTTGAAGCCACAGATACGCAGTATTTT
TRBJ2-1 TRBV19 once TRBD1 CASSIRAGGSNEQFF TGTGCCAGTAGTATACGGGCAGGGGGATCCAATGAGCAGTTCTTC
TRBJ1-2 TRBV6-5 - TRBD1 CASAPDRSYGYTF TGTGCCAGCGCCCCGGACAGGTCCTATGGCTACACCTTC
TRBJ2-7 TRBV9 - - CASSVEVQGGEQYF TGTGCCAGCAGCGTAGAAGTCCAGGGAGGCGAGCAGTACTTC
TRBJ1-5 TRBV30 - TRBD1 CAWSVPGGDQPQHF TGTGCCTGGAGTGTACCAGGGGGCGATCAGCCCCAGCATTTT
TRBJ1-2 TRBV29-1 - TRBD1 CSVERRQGSGGYTF TGCAGCGTTGAACGAAGACAGGGTAGTGGTGGCTACACCTTC
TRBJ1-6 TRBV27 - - CASSSFQAYNSPLHF TGTGCCAGCAGTTCTTTCCAGGCTTATAATTCACCCCTCCACTTT
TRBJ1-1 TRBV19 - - CASSIMGGPNTEAFF TGTGCCAGTAGTATTATGGGCGGGCCGAACACTGAAGCTTTCTTT
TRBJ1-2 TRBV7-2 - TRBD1 CASSELTGVSYGYTF TGTGCCAGCAGCGAACTGACAGGGGTCTCCTATGGCTACACCTTC
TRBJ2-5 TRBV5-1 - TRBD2 CASSLEASGTQETQYF TGCGCCAGCAGCTTGGAGGCTAGCGGGACACAAGAGACCCAGTACTTC
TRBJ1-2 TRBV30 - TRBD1 CAWRITGGRYGYTF TGTGCCTGGAGGATTACAGGGGGCAGGTATGGCTACACCTTC
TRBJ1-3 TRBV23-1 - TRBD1 CASGRDSPGNTIYF TGCGCCAGCGGTCGGGACAGCCCTGGAAACACCATATATTTT
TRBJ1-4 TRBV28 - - CASSFNRPEKLFF TGTGCCAGCAGTTTCAACAGGCCTGAAAAACTGTTTTTT
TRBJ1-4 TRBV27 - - CASSFQNPQGYEKLFF TGTGCCAGCAGTTTCCAAAACCCCCAGGGGTATGAAAAACTGTTTTTT
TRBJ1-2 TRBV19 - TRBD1 CATKEYRGVNGYTF TGTGCCACCAAGGAGTACAGGGGAGTTAATGGCTACACCTTC
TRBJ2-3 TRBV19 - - CASRWRDRPGTDTQYF TGTGCCAGTAGGTGGCGGGACCGTCCGGGCACAGATACGCAGTATTTT
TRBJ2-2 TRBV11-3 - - CASSFGHTGELFF TGTGCCAGCAGCTTTGGGCACACCGGGGAGCTGTTTTTT
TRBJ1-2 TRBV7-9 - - CASSLASPANYGYTF TGTGCCAGCAGCTTAGCGAGTCCAGCGAACTATGGCTACACCTTC
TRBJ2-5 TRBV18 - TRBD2 CASSPPAGAQETQYF TGTGCCAGCTCTCCACCGGCGGGAGCCCAAGAGACCCAGTACTTC
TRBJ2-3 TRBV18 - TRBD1 CASSRDRGADTQYF TGTGCCAGCTCGAGGGACAGGGGAGCAGATACGCAGTATTTT